This T cell receptor beta chain originates from a study of Graves' ophthalmopathy and Graves' hyperthyroidism. Study overall: The blood sample was drawn at first diagnosis and before any treatment.

Beta-chain TCR CDR3 regions were amplified from RNA transcripts. In the first round, RT-PCR was carried out with HTBI primers, and a multiplex PCR formed the second round. TCRdb re-derived calls from the multiplex PCR reads in MiXCR, one entry per CDR3 protein. Here the sample spans some 750,000 distinct CDR3 sequences, roughly 40% being singletons. This clonotype was counted a few times. Germline assignment: CDR1 LNHDA and CDR2 SQIVND (reference sequence). This CDR3 has 15 amino acids. V lost 0 bases to trimming and J lost 3 bases, with 12 bases between them. V is TRBV19 and J is TRBJ2-7; TRBD1 or TRBD2 may be the D gene (5 bases each). The receptor's source is an adult man with Graves' ophthalmopathy. The sample consisted of peripheral blood. The CDR3 region has the DNA TGTGCCAGTAGTATAGATAGGGACGGATACTACGAGCAGTACTTC. It specifies CASSIDRDGYYEQYF.